This TCR beta chain was recorded in a study of blood T cell repertoires in COVID-19. Profiling relied on immunoSEQ multiplex PCR, and the TCRdb table lists in-frame clones only, not all of them. The repertoire includes hundreds of thousands of clones, around 87% of them detected once, and under 3% sits in the top ten. V lost 5 bases, J lost 5 bases, and 15 bases stayed unmatched. Germline V lookup: CDR1 SGHRS, CDR2 YFSETQ. CDR3 length: 16 amino acids. The TCR was taken from a woman aged 55-69 years with COVID-19, enrolled during active disease. The chain combines TRBV5-1 with TRBJ1-1; 7 positions agree with TRBD1. Sequencing was performed on peripheral blood. The CDR3: CASRALPDRVGTEAFF. The CDR3 DNA is TGCGCCAGCAGGGCCCTTCCTGACAGGGTCGGGACTGAAGCTTTCTTT.